The next 13 T cell receptor beta chains were all read from a single sample in a study of human T cells and chemical hapten exposure (TCRdb year 2021). Sample time point, as interpreted from the label and publication: patch test 3, about 24 weeks after DPC sensitization. The sample's treatment or condition label is to be understood as: therapeutic diphenylcyclopropenone sensitization with weekly scalp DPC. Unfractionated whole blood was collected in Tempus Blood RNA tubes, and total RNA was extracted from that blood. Receptor amplification or capture employed RACE. The instrument was a NextSeq 500. TCRdb reprocessed the public reads (quality trimming at Q25 with fastp, clone calling with MiXCR) and kept in-frame beta chains. Each CDR3 protein appears once, grouped with its most common genes and DNA. The sample has tens of thousands of distinct CDR3 sequences on record, 9.5% of them singletons. The ten biggest clones cover approximately 24% of the sample.

The starting material was whole blood, obtained in connection with sensitization to the hapten diphenylcyclopropenone (DPC). The receptors originated from a man over 45 with alopecia areata. Some clones in this sample may be carry-over from other donors' samples.

This clonotype was found many times. The chain uses TRBV21-1 and TRBJ2-5; the table names TRBD1, a call not compared with the DNA. TRBV21-1 is a pseudogene segment. This CDR3 spans 13 amino acids. The CDR3 DNA is TGTGCCAGCAGCACCAGGGAACAAGAGACCCAGTACTTC. Translated: CASSTREQETQYF.

This chain uses TRBV29-1 with TRBJ2-1, with TRBD1 matching over 8 bases. The germline gives CDR1 SQVTM, CDR2 ANQGSEA. Germline trimming cut 8 bases from V and 5 bases from J; bases unmatched to any gene: 8. The CDR3 consists of 13 residues. This CDR3 reads CSTTGTGDNEQFF. CDR3 bases: TGCAGCACCACCGGGACAGGCGACAATGAGCAGTTCTTC.

This clonotype has a count of ten or more. The chain uses TRBV4-2 and TRBJ2-1; 8 bases match TRBD1. The CDR3 is made up of 15 amino acids. The V segment lost 3 bases and the J segment 4 bases; nucleotides outside the gene matches: 5. Germline CDR1 reads LGHNA; CDR2 reads YNFKEQ. In DNA, the CDR3 is TGTGCCAGCAGCCAGGGACAGGTCGATTACAATGAGCAGTTCTTC. Protein: CASSQGQVDYNEQFF.

The chain has TRBV6-2 or TRBV6-3 and TRBJ1-2; possible D gene TRBD1, 6 bases. The germline V and J ends were trimmed by 4 bases and 3 bases, with 9 bases remaining between them. This CDR3 has 13 amino acids. Germline lookup yields CDR1 MNHEY and CDR2 SVGEGT. CDR3 sequence: CASSSTGYYGYTF. In DNA, the CDR3 is TGTGCCAGCAGTTCTACAGGGTACTATGGCTACACCTTC.

This clonotype was seen many times. This chain connects TRBV18 to TRBJ2-7; TRBD1 or TRBD2 may be the D gene (5 bases each). CDR1 and CDR2 (germline): KGHSH, LQKENI. The CDR3 is 16 amino acids. Trimming removed 0 bases at V and 2 bases at J, with 14 bases between. In DNA, the CDR3 is TGTGCCAGCTCACCACCCCTAAGGGGTAGCGCCTACGAGCAGTACTTC. Translation: CASSPPLRGSAYEQYF.

This clonotype was found many times. The CDR3: CASSYFISYEQYF. CDR3 sequence (DNA): TGTGCCAGCAGTTACTTTATCTCCTACGAGCAGTACTTC. This rearrangement joins TRBV6-2 or TRBV6-3 to TRBJ2-7; D uncertain. V lost 1 base to trimming and J lost 0 bases, with 4 bases between them. There are 13 residues in the CDR3. The germline gives CDR1 MNHEY, CDR2 SVGEGT.

This clonotype occurred many times. The chain carries TRBV29-1 and TRBJ1-4; 8 bases align to TRBD1. From germline, CDR1 is SQVTM and CDR2 ANQGSEA. There are 13 residues in the CDR3. The trim removed 7 bases at V and 3 bases at J, leaving 4 bases unmatched. The CDR3 sequence: CSAGQGSNEKLFF. CDR3 coding DNA: TGCAGCGCCGGACAGGGTTCTAATGAAAAACTGTTTTTT.

This clonotype was seen more than once but under ten times. The V gene is TRBV5-1, the J gene TRBJ2-1; 8 bases align to TRBD2. The germline CDR1 and CDR2 sequences are SGHRS and YFSETQ. CDR3 length: 15 amino acids. The junction had 7 bases not matched to a gene; V was cut back by 5 bases and J by 3 bases. CDR3 amino acids: CASSLTGLGYNEQFF. The CDR3 DNA reads as TGCGCCAGCAGTCTCACGGGACTAGGCTACAATGAGCAGTTCTTC.

This clonotype was observed many times. The J gene is TRBJ2-5, the V gene TRBV29-1, with no clear D. This CDR3 has 10 amino acids. CDR1 and CDR2 (germline): SQVTM, ANQGSEA. For the CDR3, the DNA is TGCATAGCCCTCGAAGAGACCCAGTACTTC. It yields the protein CIALEETQYF.

There are many counts of this clonotype. J is TRBJ2-7 and V is TRBV6-2 or TRBV6-3, with TRBD1 identical over 7 bases. CDR3 size: 17 residues. Germline CDR1 MNHEY, CDR2 SVGEGT. The trim removed 4 bases at V and 7 bases at J, leaving 19 bases unmatched. The CDR3 nucleotides read TGTGCCAGCAGTTTATCCCCGGACAGGACGCTTGTGGGTGAGCAGTACTTC. Its protein is CASSLSPDRTLVGEQYF.

This clonotype showed up many times. The J gene is TRBJ2-5, the V gene TRBV12-3 or TRBV12-4, with D unclear. V was shortened by 6 bases and J by 2 bases, with 10 bases between the two germline ends. The CDR3 length is 13 residues. CDR3 sequence reads: CASRQGNQETQYF. CDR3 bases: TGTGCCAGCAGACAAGGGAATCAAGAGACCCAGTACTTC.

This clonotype was seen repeatedly, ten times or more. The CDR3 reads CASRQGGPLFF. DNA for the CDR3: TGTGCCAGCCGTCAAGGAGGACCCCTGTTTTTT. The chain carries TRBV19 and TRBJ1-4; D is undetermined. Trimming stripped 9 bases from V and 14 bases from J, with 16 bases between. CDR1 is LNHDA, CDR2 SQIVND, per germline (reference sequence). This CDR3 has 11 residues. The full variable domain, completed using reference TRBV19 and TRBJ1-4, is DGGITQSPKYLFRKEGQNVTLSCEQNLNHDAMYWYRQDPGQGLRLIYYSQIVNDFQKGDIAEGYSVSREKKESFPLTVTSAQKNPTAFYLCASRQGGPLFFGSGTQLSVL.

The V call is TRBV20-1, the J call TRBJ2-1; 13 bases are a match to TRBD2. This CDR3 spans 16 amino acids. Germline V gene sequence: CDR1 DFQATT, CDR2 SNEGSKA (reference sequence). V trimming: 0 bases; J trimming: 7 bases; junction bases outside the gene matches: 6. The CDR3 here is CSARDSLAGGRNEQFF. CDR3 coding DNA: TGCAGTGCTAGAGATTCACTAGCGGGAGGGCGGAATGAGCAGTTCTTC.